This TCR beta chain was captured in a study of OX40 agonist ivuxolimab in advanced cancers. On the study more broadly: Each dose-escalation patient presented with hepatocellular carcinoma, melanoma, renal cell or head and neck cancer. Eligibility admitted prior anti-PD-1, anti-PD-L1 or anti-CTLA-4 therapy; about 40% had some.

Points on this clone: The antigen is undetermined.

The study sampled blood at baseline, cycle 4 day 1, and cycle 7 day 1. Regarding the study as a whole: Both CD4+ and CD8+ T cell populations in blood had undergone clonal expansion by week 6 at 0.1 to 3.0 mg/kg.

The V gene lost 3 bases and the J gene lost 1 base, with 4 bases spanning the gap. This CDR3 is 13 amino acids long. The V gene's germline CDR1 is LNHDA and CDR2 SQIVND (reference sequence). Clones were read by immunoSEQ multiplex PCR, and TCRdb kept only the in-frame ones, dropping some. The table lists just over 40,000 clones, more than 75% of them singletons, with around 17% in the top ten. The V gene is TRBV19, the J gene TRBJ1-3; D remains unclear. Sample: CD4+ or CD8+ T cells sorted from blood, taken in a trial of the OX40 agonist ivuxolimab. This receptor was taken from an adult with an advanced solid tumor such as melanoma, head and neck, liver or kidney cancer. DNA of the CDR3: TGTGCCAGTAGTATGGGATCTGGAAACACCATATATTTT. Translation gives CASSMGSGNTIYF.